The rows below give T cell receptor beta chains drawn from one sample of a study of Tregs in tolerant kidney transplant recipients. Assay: immunoSEQ multiplex PCR; the TCRdb copy retains only in-frame clones and omits some. Of some 66,000 clones listed, roughly 92% are singletons. Sample: CD8+ T cells from blood, taken before the transplant. The receptors here all came from a human donor who received a combined kidney and bone marrow transplant. The CDR3 runs from the conserved cysteine through the conserved F or W. Fields, in order: clone size, D gene, V gene, J gene, CDR3 DNA, CDR3 protein. The D gene is left open where the match is weak. A row's size may be missing; if present it is once, few, many or a size class.

abundance: .
d_gene: .
v_gene: TRBV19
j_gene: TRBJ2-2
CDR3nt: TGTGCCAGTAGTATAGGTTTTAGGGGCACCGGGGAGCTGTTTTTT
CDR3aa: CASSIGFRGTGELFF

abundance: .
d_gene: TRBD2
v_gene: TRBV9
j_gene: TRBJ2-1
CDR3nt: TGTGCCAGCAGCGAGGGACTAGCGGGAGGACATGAGCAGTTCTTC
CDR3aa: CASSEGLAGGHEQFF

abundance: .
d_gene: .
v_gene: TRBV27
j_gene: TRBJ2-1
CDR3nt: TGTGCCAGCAGGGCCGGGACAAGTGAGCAGTTCTTC
CDR3aa: CASRAGTSEQFF

abundance: .
d_gene: .
v_gene: TRBV5-1
j_gene: TRBJ2-1
CDR3nt: TGCGCCAGCATGACCCTTACCAGGGGTGAGCAGTTCTTC
CDR3aa: CASMTLTRGEQFF

abundance: few
d_gene: TRBD1
v_gene: TRBV10-2
j_gene: TRBJ2-7
CDR3nt: TGCGCCAGCAGTGAGTCGACAGGGGTATTGGAGCAGTACTTC
CDR3aa: CASSESTGVLEQYF

abundance: .
d_gene: TRBD2
v_gene: TRBV4-2
j_gene: TRBJ2-1
CDR3nt: TGTGCCAGCAGCCAAGATGAGCGGGAGGGGACCTACAATGAGCAGTTCTTC
CDR3aa: CASSQDEREGTYNEQFF

abundance: .
d_gene: .
v_gene: TRBV2
j_gene: TRBJ2-2
CDR3nt: TGTGCCAGCACCGGGGGGCCCCCCGGGGAGCTGTTTTTT
CDR3aa: CASTGGPPGELFF

abundance: .
d_gene: .
v_gene: TRBV19
j_gene: TRBJ2-7
CDR3nt: TGTGCCAGTAGTCCAGAGGAAGGATTGATCTACGAGCAGTACTTC
CDR3aa: CASSPEEGLIYEQYF

abundance: .
d_gene: .
v_gene: TRBV2
j_gene: TRBJ2-4
CDR3nt: TGTGCCAGCAGTGAAGTTTACGAGGGCGTCAAAAACATTCAGTACTTC
CDR3aa: CASSEVYEGVKNIQYF

abundance: .
d_gene: TRBD2
v_gene: TRBV27
j_gene: TRBJ2-1
CDR3nt: TGTGCCAGCAGTTTCTTGACTAGCGGGGGGTCATACGGTGAGCAGTTCTTC
CDR3aa: CASSFLTSGGSYGEQFF

abundance: .
d_gene: .
v_gene: TRBV5-1
j_gene: TRBJ2-7
CDR3nt: TGCGCCAGCAGCTTGGGAGGAGCCGAGCAGTACTTC
CDR3aa: CASSLGGAEQYF

abundance: .
d_gene: .
v_gene: TRBV18
j_gene: TRBJ1-6
CDR3nt: TGTGCCAGCTCACCACCGGGGCTGGGTATCAACTCACCCCTCCACTTT
CDR3aa: CASSPPGLGINSPLHF

abundance: .
d_gene: TRBD1
v_gene: TRBV7-2
j_gene: TRBJ1-2
CDR3nt: TGTGCCAGCAGCCCTGGGACAGGGGCCTATGGCTACACCTTC
CDR3aa: CASSPGTGAYGYTF

abundance: .
d_gene: TRBD1
v_gene: TRBV14
j_gene: TRBJ2-1
CDR3nt: TGTGCCAGCAGCCGAACCCAAGGGACAGTCGAGCAGTTCTTC
CDR3aa: CASSRTQGTVEQFF

abundance: once
d_gene: TRBD2
v_gene: TRBV4-1
j_gene: TRBJ2-2
CDR3nt: TGCGCCAGCAGCCGACGGGGGGAAGGCGGGGAGCTGTTTTTT
CDR3aa: CASSRRGEGGELFF

abundance: .
d_gene: TRBD2
v_gene: TRBV9
j_gene: TRBJ2-3
CDR3nt: TGTGCCAGCAGCGGGGCCCCTAGCGGGAGTAGAGATACGCAGTATTTT
CDR3aa: CASSGAPSGSRDTQYF

abundance: .
d_gene: .
v_gene: TRBV19
j_gene: TRBJ2-6
CDR3nt: TGTGCCAGTAGTTATAAATCTGGGGCCAACGTCCTGACTTTC
CDR3aa: CASSYKSGANVLTF

abundance: .
d_gene: TRBD2
v_gene: TRBV4-1
j_gene: TRBJ2-1
CDR3nt: TGCGCCAGCAGCCAGGGGGTCCCCGGGACTAGGCACAATGAGCAGTTCTTC
CDR3aa: CASSQGVPGTRHNEQFF

abundance: .
d_gene: .
v_gene: TRBV27
j_gene: TRBJ1-1
CDR3nt: TGTGCCAGCAGTTTGGCAGGGGAATTGGGTGAAGCTTTCTTT
CDR3aa: CASSLAGELGEAFF

abundance: .
d_gene: TRBD2
v_gene: TRBV13
j_gene: TRBJ2-1
CDR3nt: TGTGCCAGCAGCTTACGTGGGGTGCGGGGGGCTTTTGATGAGCAGTTCTTC
CDR3aa: CASSLRGVRGAFDEQFF

abundance: .
d_gene: .
v_gene: TRBV6-5
j_gene: TRBJ2-2
CDR3nt: TGTGCCAGCAGTTACTCGGGCGGGATCCCCACCGGGGAGCTGTTTTTT
CDR3aa: CASSYSGGIPTGELFF

abundance: .
d_gene: .
v_gene: TRBV19
j_gene: TRBJ1-5
CDR3nt: TGTGCCAGTAGTTATGCGAATCAGCCCCAGCATTTT
CDR3aa: CASSYANQPQHF

abundance: .
d_gene: .
v_gene: TRBV7-9
j_gene: TRBJ1-6
CDR3nt: TGTGCCAGCAGCTCGAAAGAGCTAGGCGATTCACCCCTCCACTTT
CDR3aa: CASSSKELGDSPLHF

abundance: .
d_gene: TRBD1
v_gene: TRBV27
j_gene: TRBJ1-1
CDR3nt: TGTGCCAGCAGCCTATTCCCTAGGACAGGGGGCAAGATGAACACTGAAGCTTTCTTT
CDR3aa: CASSLFPRTGGKMNTEAFF

abundance: .
d_gene: TRBD1
v_gene: TRBV2
j_gene: TRBJ1-2
CDR3nt: TGTGCCAGCAGTGACAGGGGGCGCTTGGATGGCTACACCTTC
CDR3aa: CASSDRGRLDGYTF

abundance: once
d_gene: TRBD2
v_gene: TRBV4-1
j_gene: TRBJ2-7
CDR3nt: TGCGCCAGCAGCCCTGGGACTAGCGTTTACGAGCAGTACTTC
CDR3aa: CASSPGTSVYEQYF

abundance: .
d_gene: .
v_gene: TRBV7-9
j_gene: TRBJ2-3
CDR3nt: TGTGCCAGCAGCCATGGAGCCGGAGGAGCTAGCACAGATACGCAGTATTTT
CDR3aa: CASSHGAGGASTDTQYF

abundance: once
d_gene: TRBD1
v_gene: TRBV11-2
j_gene: TRBJ1-6
CDR3nt: TGTGCCAGCAGCCCAACAACAGGGGATTCACCCCTCCACTTT
CDR3aa: CASSPTTGDSPLHF

abundance: .
d_gene: TRBD1
v_gene: TRBV27
j_gene: TRBJ1-3
CDR3nt: TGTGCCAGCAGCACCTTGGGAAGGGGGCCCGGAAACACCATATATTTT
CDR3aa: CASSTLGRGPGNTIYF

abundance: .
d_gene: .
v_gene: TRBV6-1
j_gene: TRBJ2-2
CDR3nt: TGTGCCAGCAGTGGATTGACAGCGAACACCGGGGAGCTGTTTTTT
CDR3aa: CASSGLTANTGELFF

abundance: .
d_gene: .
v_gene: TRBV28
j_gene: TRBJ1-6
CDR3nt: TGTGCCAGCAGTTTAGGGCCAAGCGGTTCACCCCTCCACTTT
CDR3aa: CASSLGPSGSPLHF

abundance: .
d_gene: TRBD1
v_gene: TRBV27
j_gene: TRBJ2-7
CDR3nt: TGTGCCAGCAAACTTGGGGCAGGGGGCTACGAGCAGTACTTC
CDR3aa: CASKLGAGGYEQYF